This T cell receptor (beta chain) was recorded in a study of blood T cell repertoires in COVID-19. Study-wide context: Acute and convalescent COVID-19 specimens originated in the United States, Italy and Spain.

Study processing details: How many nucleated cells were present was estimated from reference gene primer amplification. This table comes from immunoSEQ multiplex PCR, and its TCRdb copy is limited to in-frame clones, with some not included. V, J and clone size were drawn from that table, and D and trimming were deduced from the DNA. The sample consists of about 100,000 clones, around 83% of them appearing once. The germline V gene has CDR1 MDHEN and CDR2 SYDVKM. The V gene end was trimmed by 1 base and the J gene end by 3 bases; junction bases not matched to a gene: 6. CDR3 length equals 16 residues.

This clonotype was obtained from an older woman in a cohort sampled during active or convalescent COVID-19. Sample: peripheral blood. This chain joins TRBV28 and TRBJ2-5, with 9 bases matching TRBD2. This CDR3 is CASSLYAGGPKETQYF. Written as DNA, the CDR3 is TGTGCCAGCAGTTTATATGCGGGAGGGCCCAAAGAGACCCAGTACTTC.